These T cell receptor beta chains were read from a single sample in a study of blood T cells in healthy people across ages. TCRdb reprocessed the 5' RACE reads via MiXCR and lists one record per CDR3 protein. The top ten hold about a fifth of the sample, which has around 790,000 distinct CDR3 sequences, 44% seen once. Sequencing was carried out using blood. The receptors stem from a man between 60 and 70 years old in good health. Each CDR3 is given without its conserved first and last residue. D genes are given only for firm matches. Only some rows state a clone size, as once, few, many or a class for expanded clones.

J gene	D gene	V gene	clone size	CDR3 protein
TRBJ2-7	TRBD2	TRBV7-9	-	ASSLTSGGALYEQY
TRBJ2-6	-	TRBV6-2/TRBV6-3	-	ASSYSGHNSRSGANVLT
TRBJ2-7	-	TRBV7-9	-	ASSRFTYEQY
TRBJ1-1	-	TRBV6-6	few	ASFKGNTEAF
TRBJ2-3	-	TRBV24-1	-	ATSERGARDTQY
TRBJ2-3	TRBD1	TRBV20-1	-	SASGGRGLTDTQY
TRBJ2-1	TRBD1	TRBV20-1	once	SARVSLIGTDSYNEQF
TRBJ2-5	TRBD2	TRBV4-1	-	ASSQSPASGEETQY
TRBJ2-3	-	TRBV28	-	ASSPQTVTDTQY
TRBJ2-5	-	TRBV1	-	TSSQSARGLWETQY
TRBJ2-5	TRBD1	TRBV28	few	ATSRGPASQETQY
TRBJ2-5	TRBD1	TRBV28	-	ASRKDRGQKETQY
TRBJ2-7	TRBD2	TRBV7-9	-	ASSRTSGGNEQY
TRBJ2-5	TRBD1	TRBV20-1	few	SARSGQGRWETQY
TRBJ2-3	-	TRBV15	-	ATSTKGRSSTDTQY
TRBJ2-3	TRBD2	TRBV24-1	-	ATSDLYGGSADTQY
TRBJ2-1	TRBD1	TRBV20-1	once	SARTTGGSFNEQF
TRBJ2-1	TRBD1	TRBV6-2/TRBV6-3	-	ASSYHRTGGVNEQF
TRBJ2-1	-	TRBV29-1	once	SVEKTAVSNEQF
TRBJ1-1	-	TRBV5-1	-	ASSFGTPNTEAF
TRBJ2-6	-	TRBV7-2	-	ASSRLWGDGSGANVLT
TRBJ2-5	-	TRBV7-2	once	ASSFDRGGGETQY
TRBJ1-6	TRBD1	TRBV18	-	ASSPGQSFNSPLH
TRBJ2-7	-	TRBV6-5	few	ASSRAGKKGEQY
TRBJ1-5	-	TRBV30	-	AWTPPGLGQPQH
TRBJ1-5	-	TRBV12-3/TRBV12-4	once	ASQNSNQPQH
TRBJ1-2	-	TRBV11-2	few	ASSSPNTGNYGYT
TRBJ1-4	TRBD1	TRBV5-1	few	ASSGTGTEKLF